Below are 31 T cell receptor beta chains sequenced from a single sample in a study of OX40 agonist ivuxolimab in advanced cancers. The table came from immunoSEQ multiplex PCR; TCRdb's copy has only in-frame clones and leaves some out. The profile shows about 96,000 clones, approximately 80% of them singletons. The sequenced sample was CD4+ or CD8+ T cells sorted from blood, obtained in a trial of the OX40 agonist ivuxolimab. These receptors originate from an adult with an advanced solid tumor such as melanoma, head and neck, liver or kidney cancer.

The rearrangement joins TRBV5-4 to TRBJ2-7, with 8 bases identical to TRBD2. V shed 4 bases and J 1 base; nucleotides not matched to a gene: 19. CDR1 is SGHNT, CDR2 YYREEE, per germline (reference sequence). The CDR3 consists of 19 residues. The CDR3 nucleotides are TGTGCCAGCAGCCCAGGGCTCCCGGGACTAGAGGCCCGATCCTACGAGCAGTACTTC. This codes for CASSPGLPGLEARSYEQYF.

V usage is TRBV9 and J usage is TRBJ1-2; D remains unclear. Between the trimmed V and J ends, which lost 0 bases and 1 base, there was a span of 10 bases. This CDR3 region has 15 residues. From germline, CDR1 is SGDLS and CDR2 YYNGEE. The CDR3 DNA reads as TGTGCCAGCAGCGTAGCACGCGGTATTAACTATGGCTACACCTTC. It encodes CASSVARGINYGYTF.

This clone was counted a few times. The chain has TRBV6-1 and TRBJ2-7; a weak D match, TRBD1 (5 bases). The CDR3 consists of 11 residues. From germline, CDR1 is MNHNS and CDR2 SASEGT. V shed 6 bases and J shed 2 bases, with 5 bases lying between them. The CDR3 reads CASSRAYEQYF. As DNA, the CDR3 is TGTGCCAGCAGCAGGGCCTACGAGCAGTACTTC.

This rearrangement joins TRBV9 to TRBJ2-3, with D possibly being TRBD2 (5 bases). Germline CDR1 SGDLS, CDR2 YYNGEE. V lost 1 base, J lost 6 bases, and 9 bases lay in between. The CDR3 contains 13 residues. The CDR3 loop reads CASSVYGIDTQYF. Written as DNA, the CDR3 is TGTGCCAGCAGCGTATACGGGATTGATACGCAGTATTTT.

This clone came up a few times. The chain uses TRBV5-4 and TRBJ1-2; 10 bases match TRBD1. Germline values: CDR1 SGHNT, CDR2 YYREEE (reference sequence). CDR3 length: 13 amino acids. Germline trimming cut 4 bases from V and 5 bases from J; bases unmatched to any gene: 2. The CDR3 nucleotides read TGTGCCAGCAGCCCGGGACAGGGGTATGGCTACACCTTC. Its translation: CASSPGQGYGYTF.

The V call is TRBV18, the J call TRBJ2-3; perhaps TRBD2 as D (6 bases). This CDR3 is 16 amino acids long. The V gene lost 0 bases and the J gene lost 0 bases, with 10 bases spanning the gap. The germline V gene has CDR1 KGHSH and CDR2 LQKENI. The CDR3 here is CASSPPDGTSTDTQYF. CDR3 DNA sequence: TGTGCCAGCTCACCACCGGACGGGACTAGCACAGATACGCAGTATTTT.

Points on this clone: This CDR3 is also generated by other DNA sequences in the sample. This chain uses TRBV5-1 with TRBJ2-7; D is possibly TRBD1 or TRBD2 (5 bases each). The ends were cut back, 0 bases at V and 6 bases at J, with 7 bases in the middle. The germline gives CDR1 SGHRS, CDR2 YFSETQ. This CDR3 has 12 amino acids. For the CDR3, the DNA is TGCGCCAGCAGCTTGGAGAGGGGCGAGCAGTACTTC. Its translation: CASSLERGEQYF.

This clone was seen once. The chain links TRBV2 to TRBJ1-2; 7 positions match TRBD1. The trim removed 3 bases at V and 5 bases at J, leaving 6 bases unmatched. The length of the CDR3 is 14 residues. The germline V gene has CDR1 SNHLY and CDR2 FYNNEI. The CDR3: CASSDIGGNYGYTF. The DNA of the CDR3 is TGTGCCAGCAGTGACATAGGGGGCAATTATGGCTACACCTTC.

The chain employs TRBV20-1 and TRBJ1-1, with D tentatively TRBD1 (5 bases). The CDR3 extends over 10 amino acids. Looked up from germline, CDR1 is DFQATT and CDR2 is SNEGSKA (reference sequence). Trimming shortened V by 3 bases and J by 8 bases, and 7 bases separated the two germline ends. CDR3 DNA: TGCAGTGCTAGGCCAGGGGAAGCTTTCTTT. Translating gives CSARPGEAFF.

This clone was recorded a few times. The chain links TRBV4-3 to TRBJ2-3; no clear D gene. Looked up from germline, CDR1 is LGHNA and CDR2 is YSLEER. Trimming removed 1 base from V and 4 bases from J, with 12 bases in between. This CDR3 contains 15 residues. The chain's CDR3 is CASSQAAGSADTQYF. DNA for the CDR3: TGCGCCAGCAGCCAAGCGGCAGGATCCGCAGATACGCAGTATTTT.

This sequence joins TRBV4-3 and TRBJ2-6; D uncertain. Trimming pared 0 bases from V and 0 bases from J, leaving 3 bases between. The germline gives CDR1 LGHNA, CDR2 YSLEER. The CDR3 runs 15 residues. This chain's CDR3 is CASSQDASGANVLTF. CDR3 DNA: TGCGCCAGCAGCCAAGATGCCTCTGGGGCCAACGTCCTGACTTTC.

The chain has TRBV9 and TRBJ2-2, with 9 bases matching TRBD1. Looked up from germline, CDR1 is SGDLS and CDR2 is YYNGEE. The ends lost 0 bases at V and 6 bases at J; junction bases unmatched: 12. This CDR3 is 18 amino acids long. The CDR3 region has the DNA TGTGCCAGCAGCGTAGTTAACGGTGGGACAGGGACCCCCGGGGAGCTGTTTTTT. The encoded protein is CASSVVNGGTGTPGELFF.

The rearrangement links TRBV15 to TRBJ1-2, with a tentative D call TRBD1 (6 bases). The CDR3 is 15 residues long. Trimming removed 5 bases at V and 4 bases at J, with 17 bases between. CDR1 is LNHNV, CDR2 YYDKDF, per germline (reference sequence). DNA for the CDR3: TGTGCCACCAGCGACCCGGACAGAGACCGCTATGGCTACACCTTC. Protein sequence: CATSDPDRDRYGYTF. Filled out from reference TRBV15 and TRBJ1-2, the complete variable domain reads DAMVIQNPRYQVTQFGKPVTLSCSQTLNHNVMYWYQQKSSQAPKLLFHYYDKDFNNEADTPDNFQSRRPNTSFCFLDIRSPGLGDTAMYLCATSDPDRDRYGYTFGSGTRLTVV.

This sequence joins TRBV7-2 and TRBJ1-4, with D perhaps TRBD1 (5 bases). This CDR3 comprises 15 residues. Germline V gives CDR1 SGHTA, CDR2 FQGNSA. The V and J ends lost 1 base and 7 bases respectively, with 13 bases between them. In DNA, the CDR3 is TGTGCCAGCAGCTTAGATCGGGGGAGGGGTGAAAAACTGTTTTTT. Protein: CASSLDRGRGEKLFF.

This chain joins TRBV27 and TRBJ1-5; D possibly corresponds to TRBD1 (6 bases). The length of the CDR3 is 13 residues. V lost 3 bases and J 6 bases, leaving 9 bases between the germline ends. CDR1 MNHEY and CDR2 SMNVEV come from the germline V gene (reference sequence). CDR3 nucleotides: TGTGCCAGCAGTTTCCAGACAGGTCAGCCCCAGCATTTT. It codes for CASSFQTGQPQHF.

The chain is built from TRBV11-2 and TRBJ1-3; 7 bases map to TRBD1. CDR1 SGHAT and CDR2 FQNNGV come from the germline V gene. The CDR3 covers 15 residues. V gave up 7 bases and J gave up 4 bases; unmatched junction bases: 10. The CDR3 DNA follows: TGTGCCAGCACCCCGGGACAGCTCCCGGGAAACACCATATATTTT. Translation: CASTPGQLPGNTIYF.

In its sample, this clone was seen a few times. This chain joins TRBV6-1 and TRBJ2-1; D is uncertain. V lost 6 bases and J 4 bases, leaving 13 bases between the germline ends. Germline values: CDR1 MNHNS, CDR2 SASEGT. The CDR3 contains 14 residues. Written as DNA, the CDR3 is TGTGCCAGCAGCCCGACCGGAGAGTACAATGAGCAGTTCTTC. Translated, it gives CASSPTGEYNEQFF.

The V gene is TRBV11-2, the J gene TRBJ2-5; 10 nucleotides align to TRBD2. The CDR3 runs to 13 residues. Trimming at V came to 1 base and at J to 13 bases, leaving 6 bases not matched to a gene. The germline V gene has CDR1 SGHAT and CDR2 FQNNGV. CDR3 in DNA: TGTGCCAGCAGCTTAGCAGCTAGCGGGAGCTCGTACTTC. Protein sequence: CASSLAASGSSYF.

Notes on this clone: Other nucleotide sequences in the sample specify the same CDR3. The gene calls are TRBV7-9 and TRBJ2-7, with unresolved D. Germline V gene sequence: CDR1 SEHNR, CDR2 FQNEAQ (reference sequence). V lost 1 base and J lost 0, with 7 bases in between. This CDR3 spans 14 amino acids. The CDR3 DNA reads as TGTGCCAGCAGCTTAGGTGGCGGCTCCTACGAGCAGTACTTC. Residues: CASSLGGGSYEQYF.

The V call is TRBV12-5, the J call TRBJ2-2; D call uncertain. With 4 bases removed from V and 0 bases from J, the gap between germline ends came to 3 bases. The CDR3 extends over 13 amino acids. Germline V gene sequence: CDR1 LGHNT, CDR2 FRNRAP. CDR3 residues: CASGSANTGELFF. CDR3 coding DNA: TGTGCTAGTGGTTCCGCGAACACCGGGGAGCTGTTTTTT.

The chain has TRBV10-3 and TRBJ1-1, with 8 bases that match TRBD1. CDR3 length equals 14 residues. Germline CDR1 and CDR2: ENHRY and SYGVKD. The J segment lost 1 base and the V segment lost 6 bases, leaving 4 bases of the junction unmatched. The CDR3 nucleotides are TGTGCCATCAGCGAGACAGGGGCGAACACTGAAGCTTTCTTT. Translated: CAISETGANTEAFF.

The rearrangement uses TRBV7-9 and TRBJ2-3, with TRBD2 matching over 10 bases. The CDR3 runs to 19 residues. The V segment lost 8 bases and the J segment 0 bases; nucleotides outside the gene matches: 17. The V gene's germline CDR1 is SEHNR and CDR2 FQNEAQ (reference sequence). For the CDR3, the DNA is TGTGCCAGCGGTACCCTGAAGGCTAGCGGGAGTTTGAGCACAGATACGCAGTATTTT. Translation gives CASGTLKASGSLSTDTQYF. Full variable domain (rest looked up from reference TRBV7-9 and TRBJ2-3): DTGVSQNPRHKITKRGQNVTFRCDPISEHNRLYWYRQTLGQGPEFLTYFQNEAQLEKSRLLSDRFSAERPKGSFSTLEIQRTEQGDSAMYLCASGTLKASGSLSTDTQYFGPGTRLTVL.

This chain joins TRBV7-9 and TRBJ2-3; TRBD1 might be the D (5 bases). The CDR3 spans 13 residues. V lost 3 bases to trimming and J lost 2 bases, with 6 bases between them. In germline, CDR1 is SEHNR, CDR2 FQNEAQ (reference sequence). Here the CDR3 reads CASSLTATDTQYF. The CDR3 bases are TGTGCCAGCAGCTTGACAGCCACAGATACGCAGTATTTT.

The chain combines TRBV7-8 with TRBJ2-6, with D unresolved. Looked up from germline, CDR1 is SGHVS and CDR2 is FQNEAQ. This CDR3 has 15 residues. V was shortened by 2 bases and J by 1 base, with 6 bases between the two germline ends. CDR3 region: CASSLIGSGANVLTF. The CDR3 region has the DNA TGTGCCAGCAGCTTAATTGGTTCTGGGGCCAACGTCCTGACTTTC.

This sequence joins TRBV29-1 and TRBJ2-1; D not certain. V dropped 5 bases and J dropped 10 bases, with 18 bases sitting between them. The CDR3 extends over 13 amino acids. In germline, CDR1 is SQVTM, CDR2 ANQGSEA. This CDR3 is CSVNSQPSEEQFF. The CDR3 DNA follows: TGCAGCGTTAACTCCCAACCAAGTGAGGAGCAGTTCTTC.

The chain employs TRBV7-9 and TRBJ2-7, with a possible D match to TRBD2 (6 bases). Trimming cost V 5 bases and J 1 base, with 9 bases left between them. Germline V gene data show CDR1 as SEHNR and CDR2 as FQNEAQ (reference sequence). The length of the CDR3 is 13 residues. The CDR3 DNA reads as TGTGCCAGCAGCCCACGGGAGTCCTACGAGCAGTACTTC. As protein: CASSPRESYEQYF.

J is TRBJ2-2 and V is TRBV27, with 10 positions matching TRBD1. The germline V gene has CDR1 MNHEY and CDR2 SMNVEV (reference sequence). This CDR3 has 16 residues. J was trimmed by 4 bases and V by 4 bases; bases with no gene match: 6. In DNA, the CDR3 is TGTGCCAGCAGTTCTTTGGGGACAGGGGTCACCGGGGAGCTGTTTTTT. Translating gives CASSSLGTGVTGELFF.

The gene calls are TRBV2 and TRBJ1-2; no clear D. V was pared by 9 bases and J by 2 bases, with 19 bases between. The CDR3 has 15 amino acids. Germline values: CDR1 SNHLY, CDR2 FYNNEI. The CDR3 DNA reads TGTGCCAGTGTCAGCGGGCCAGGAAGGAACTATGGCTACACCTTC. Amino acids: CASVSGPGRNYGYTF.

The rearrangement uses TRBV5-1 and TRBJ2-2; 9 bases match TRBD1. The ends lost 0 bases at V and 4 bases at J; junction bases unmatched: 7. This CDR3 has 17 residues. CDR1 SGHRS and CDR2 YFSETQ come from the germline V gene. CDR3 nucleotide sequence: TGCGCCAGCAGCTTGGCACCCTACAGGGGGCGCACCGGGGAGCTGTTTTTT. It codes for CASSLAPYRGRTGELFF.

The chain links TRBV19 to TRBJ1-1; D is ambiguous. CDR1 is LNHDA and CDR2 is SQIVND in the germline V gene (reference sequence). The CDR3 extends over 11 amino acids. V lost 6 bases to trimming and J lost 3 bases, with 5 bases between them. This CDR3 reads CASRLDTEAFF. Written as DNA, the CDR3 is TGTGCCAGTAGACTTGACACTGAAGCTTTCTTT.

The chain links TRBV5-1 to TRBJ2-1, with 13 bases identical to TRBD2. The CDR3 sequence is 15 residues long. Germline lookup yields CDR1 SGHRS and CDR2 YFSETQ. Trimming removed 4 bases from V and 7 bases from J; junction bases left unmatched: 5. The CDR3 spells CASSPGTSGMNEQFF. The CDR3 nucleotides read TGCGCCAGCAGCCCTGGGACTAGCGGGATGAATGAGCAGTTCTTC.